This T cell receptor (beta chain) was documented in a study of Ad26.COV2.S vaccination and SARS-CoV-2 variants. Study summary: The study gave Ad26.COV2.S intramuscularly, once or twice 56 days apart. Findings of the study overall: Spike-specific TCR breadth ran higher among vaccine recipients than placebo recipients.

With 2 bases removed from V and 7 bases from J, the gap between germline ends came to 14 bases. The CDR3 runs to 15 residues. Germline CDR1 reads LNHDA; CDR2 reads SQIVND (reference sequence). Treatment in this sample: some 19 received Ad26.COV2.S at low or high dose, single or two shots; five or six received placebo; per-sample allocation not given. Sampling was performed 63 days after the first vaccine or placebo injection. Based in Boston, the donor was an adult of 18-55 years. An Ad26 vector was used to express Wuhan-strain SARS-CoV-2 spike as the vaccine. Only in-frame clones appear in the TCRdb table, and some are missing; sequencing was by immunoSEQ multiplex PCR. The sample has 410,000 or so clones, 90% seen once. A note on this clone: Antigen specificity is unknown.

The rearrangement joins TRBV19 to TRBJ2-2; D gene uncertain. Source: peripheral blood, taken in a trial of Ad26.COV2.S vaccine versus placebo. This sequence was found in a person between 18 and 65 years old who received the Ad26.COV2.S COVID-19 vaccine or a placebo. The CDR3 sequence: CASSINLGASGELFF. In nucleotides, the CDR3 is TGTGCCAGTAGTATAAACCTGGGCGCCAGCGGGGAGCTGTTTTTT.